A single sample gave rise to the 13 T cell receptor beta chains below, sequenced in a study of blood T cell repertoires in COVID-19. Measured with immunoSEQ multiplex PCR; TCRdb has only the in-frame clones, and not every one. This table holds about 200,000 clones, more than 75% found once. Sample: peripheral blood. These receptors originate from a man aged 60 to 75 who had recovered from COVID-19.

The chain recombines TRBV19 with TRBJ1-5; D might be TRBD1 (6 bases). CDR3 length: 14 residues. Germline assignment: CDR1 LNHDA and CDR2 SQIVND (reference sequence). Trimming shortened V by 4 bases and J by 7 bases, and 14 bases separated the two germline ends. The CDR3 here is CASSNRAWDQPQHF. Here the CDR3 DNA reads TGTGCCAGTAGTAACAGGGCCTGGGACCAGCCCCAGCATTTT.

The gene calls are TRBV5-1 and TRBJ2-7; possible D gene TRBD1, 6 bases. Germline CDR1 reads SGHRS; CDR2 reads YFSETQ. Trimming pared 0 bases from V and 5 bases from J, leaving 15 bases between. This CDR3 is 15 amino acids long. CDR3 residues: CASSLALQGKDEQYF. The CDR3 DNA reads TGCGCCAGCAGCTTGGCCTTACAGGGTAAGGACGAGCAGTACTTC.

This clone was seen once. The chain combines TRBV7-2 with TRBJ1-1; tentatively, D is TRBD1 (5 bases). The CDR3 has 12 amino acids. V gave up 5 bases and J gave up 6 bases, with 10 bases separating them. Germline CDR1 is SGHTA and CDR2 is FQGNSA. The CDR3 nucleotides read TGTGCCAGCAGCCCACGGGGGGCTGAAGCTTTCTTT. It yields the protein CASSPRGAEAFF. Filled out from reference TRBV7-2 and TRBJ1-1, the complete variable domain reads GAGVSQSPSNKVTEKGKDVELRCDPISGHTALYWYRQSLGQGLEFLIYFQGNSAPDKSGLPSDRFSAERTGGSVSTLTIQRTQQEDSAVYLCASSPRGAEAFFGQGTRLTVV.

The chain combines TRBV4-2 with TRBJ2-1, with 11 bases identical to TRBD2. The CDR3 is 16 amino acids. Losses at the gene ends were 0 bases for V and 12 bases for J; bases not matched to a gene: 10. The germline V gene has CDR1 LGHNA and CDR2 YNFKEQ. CDR3 protein: CASSQDQRLAGGVQFF. Here the CDR3 DNA reads TGTGCCAGCAGCCAAGATCAGAGATTAGCGGGAGGGGTGCAGTTCTTC.

This rearrangement joins TRBV2 to TRBJ2-3, with D tentatively TRBD2 (6 bases). This CDR3 has 13 residues. With 7 bases removed from V and 6 bases from J, the gap between germline ends came to 14 bases. Per germline, CDR1 SNHLY and CDR2 FYNNEI. CDR3 nucleotide sequence: TGTGCCAGCATACCGGGAGCTAGGGATACGCAGTATTTT. Translation gives CASIPGARDTQYF.

This chain links TRBV3-1 (or the pseudogene TRBV3-2) with TRBJ1-4; D is undetermined. V was shortened by 5 bases and J by 5 bases, with 12 bases between the two germline ends. The CDR3 contains 14 residues. Germline V gene data show CDR1 as LGHDT and CDR2 as YNNKEL (reference sequence). CDR3 in DNA: TGTGCCAGCAGCGAAGGGCGGCGGAATGAAAAACTGTTTTTT. The encoded protein is CASSEGRRNEKLFF.

CDR3: CASNPPTGGPEAFF. The CDR3 bases are TGTGCCAGCAACCCCCCGACCGGCGGTCCTGAAGCTTTCTTT. The chain combines TRBV7-3 with TRBJ1-1; the D is unclear. The V and J ends lost 7 bases and 6 bases respectively, with 18 bases between them. The germline CDR1 and CDR2 sequences are SGHTA and FQGTGA. The CDR3 totals 14 residues. Complete variable domain (other parts from reference TRBV7-3 and TRBJ1-1): GAGVSQTPSNKVTEKGKYVELRCDPISGHTALYWYRQSLGQGPEFLIYFQGTGAADDSGLPNDRFFAVRPEGSVSTLKIQRTERGDSAVYLCASNPPTGGPEAFFGQGTRLTVV.

This rearrangement joins TRBV19 to TRBJ1-5, with 8 bases matching TRBD1. V was pared by 3 bases and J by 2 bases, with 6 bases of the junction left unmatched. The V gene's germline CDR1 is LNHDA and CDR2 SQIVND (reference sequence). This CDR3 contains 16 residues. In DNA form, the CDR3 reads TGTGCCAGTAGTATTGGACAGGGAGGACGCAATCAGCCCCAGCATTTT. Its protein is CASSIGQGGRNQPQHF.

The chain recombines TRBV5-3 with TRBJ2-1, with 10 bases matching TRBD2. TRBV5-3 is designated an ORF whose function remains uncertain. This CDR3 comprises 15 residues. V was clipped by 4 bases and J by 6 bases; unmatched bases: 7. CDR3 sequence (DNA): TGTGCCAGAAGCAAAACTAGCGGGGAACTCAATGAGCAGTTCTTC. Amino acids: CARSKTSGELNEQFF.

The rearrangement uses TRBV24-1 and TRBJ1-4, with D possibly matching TRBD1 (6 bases). Between the trimmed V and J ends, which lost 9 bases and 0 bases, there was a span of 31 bases. Looked up from germline, CDR1 is KGHDR and CDR2 is SFDVKD. The CDR3 is 21 amino acids. The CDR3 DNA reads TGTGCCACCCTTAATGGGCCGTACAGGGTTTATCTAGTCGCAACTAATGAAAAACTGTTTTTT. It specifies CATLNGPYRVYLVATNEKLFF.

The chain has TRBV29-1 and TRBJ2-7; 8 bases are shared with TRBD2. The germline V gene has CDR1 SQVTM and CDR2 ANQGSEA. The CDR3 runs to 13 residues. Written as DNA, the CDR3 is TGCGCAGCGGGGGCCCCCAGCATGTACGAGCAGTACTTC. It translates to CAAGAPSMYEQYF.

This clone was found many times. The chain carries TRBV18 and TRBJ1-6, with 7 bases matching TRBD1. V lost 3 bases and J lost 5; bases outside the gene matches: 4. Germline values: CDR1 KGHSH, CDR2 LQKENI. The length of the CDR3 is 15 residues. In nucleotides, the CDR3 is TGTGCCAGCTCACCTTTACAGGGGCATAATTCACCCCTCCACTTT. It specifies CASSPLQGHNSPLHF.

The chain recombines TRBV6-5 with TRBJ2-3; D remains ambiguous. The CDR3 has 11 residues. The V end lost 9 bases, the J end lost 0 bases, and 4 bases lay between the germline ends. CDR1 is MNHEY, CDR2 SVGAGI, per germline. In DNA, the CDR3 is TGTGCCAGATCTAGCACAGATACGCAGTATTTT. Protein sequence: CARSSTDTQYF.